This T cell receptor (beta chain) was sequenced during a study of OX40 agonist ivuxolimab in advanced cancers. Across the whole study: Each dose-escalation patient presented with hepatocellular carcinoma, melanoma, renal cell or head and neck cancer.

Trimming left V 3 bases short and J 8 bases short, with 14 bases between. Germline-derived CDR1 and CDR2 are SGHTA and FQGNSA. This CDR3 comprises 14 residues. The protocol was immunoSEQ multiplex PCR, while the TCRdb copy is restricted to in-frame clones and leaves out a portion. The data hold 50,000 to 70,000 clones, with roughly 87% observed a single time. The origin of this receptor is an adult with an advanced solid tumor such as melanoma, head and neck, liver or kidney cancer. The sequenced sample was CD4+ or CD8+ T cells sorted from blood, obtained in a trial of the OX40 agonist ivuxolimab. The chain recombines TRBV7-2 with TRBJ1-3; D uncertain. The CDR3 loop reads CASSFDGPRDTIYF. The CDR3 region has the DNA TGTGCCAGCAGCTTTGACGGGCCCCGGGACACCATATATTTT.